These 15 T cell receptor beta chains came from one sample sequenced in a study of T cell repertoires in cytomegalovirus infection. No antigen has been assigned to these receptors. Each CDR3 protein is one row after TCRdb ran MiXCR on the reads. Of hundreds of thousands of distinct CDR3 sequences in the sample, around 35% were seen once. The sequencing used cultured PBMCs, collected from culture after CMV antigen stimulation. These receptors were taken from a human donor in good health (CMV status not recorded). Some clones in this sample may be carry-over from other donors' samples.

This chain joins TRBV11-3 and TRBJ2-4; weak D call: TRBD1 (6 bases). CDR1 is SGHNT and CDR2 is YENEEA in the germline V gene. The CDR3 runs 18 residues. V lost 0 bases to trimming and J lost 13 bases, with 28 bases between them. CDR3 bases: TGTGCCAGCAGCTTAGATCGGGTTCCCGGACAGCCTCCATTGGTACAGTACTTC. Amino acid sequence: CASSLDRVPGQPPLVQYF. Drawing the rest from reference TRBV11-3 and TRBJ2-4, the complete variable domain is EAGVVQSPRYKIIEKKQPVAFWCNPISGHNTLYWYLQNLGQGPELLIRYENEEAVDDSQLPKDRFSAERLKGVDSTLKIQPAELGDSAVYLCASSLDRVPGQPPLVQYFGAGTRLSVL.

This clonotype has only a few counts. The genes are TRBV29-1 and TRBJ2-2, with 9 nucleotides matching TRBD1. CDR1 is SQVTM and CDR2 is ANQGSEA in the germline V gene. The CDR3 totals 14 residues. V shed 4 bases and J 7 bases; nucleotides not matched to a gene: 7. The CDR3 loop is CSVGGQGKVGELFF. CDR3 DNA: TGCAGCGTTGGGGGACAGGGAAAAGTCGGGGAGCTGTTTTTT.

This clonotype has more than one count but fewer than ten. The chain couples TRBV2 to TRBJ1-3, with D perhaps matching TRBD1 (5 bases). This CDR3 is built from 15 residues. CDR1 is SNHLY and CDR2 is FYNNEI in the germline V gene. The V and J ends lost 2 bases and 4 bases respectively, with 12 bases between them. CDR3 nucleotides: TGTGCCAGCAGTGAATACCAGGGTTCAGGAAACACCATATATTTT. Encoded protein: CASSEYQGSGNTIYF.

The chain links TRBV27 to TRBJ2-1; D might be TRBD1 or TRBD2, each matching 5 bases. V was trimmed by 0 bases and J by 5 bases, leaving 20 bases between them. The CDR3 has 18 residues. Germline CDR1 and CDR2: MNHEY and SMNVEV (reference sequence). CDR3 nucleotides: TGTGCCAGCAGTTTATCGAGCGTGTCCGGGGCTTGGGACAATGAGCAGTTCTTC. Translated, it gives CASSLSSVSGAWDNEQFF.

The CDR3 loop is CASRDLAGTDYNEQFF. For the CDR3, the DNA is TGTGCCAGCAGGGACCTAGCCGGGACAGACTACAATGAGCAGTTCTTC. The V gene is TRBV5-6, the J gene TRBJ2-1, with 7 positions matching TRBD1. J lost 3 bases, V lost 5 bases, and 11 bases had no gene match. Germline lookup yields CDR1 SGHDT and CDR2 YYEEEE. The CDR3 has 16 amino acids.

The chain uses TRBV5-1 and TRBJ2-5; D not resolved. Trimming removed 0 bases at V and 5 bases at J, with 20 bases between. The CDR3 is 17 amino acids. Germline assignment: CDR1 SGHRS and CDR2 YFSETQ. In DNA form, the CDR3 reads TGCGCCAGCAGCTTGGTATCGGCAGCACCCGGTAGGGAGACCCAGTACTTC. Protein sequence: CASSLVSAAPGRETQYF.

This clonotype occurred many times. The chain links TRBV7-2 to TRBJ1-6; a possible D gene is TRBD1 (5 bases). V was trimmed by 2 bases and J by 7 bases, leaving 12 bases between them. CDR1 and CDR2 (germline): SGHTA, FQGNSA. The CDR3 covers 15 residues. Here the CDR3 reads CASSLNAGLNSPLHF. The CDR3 DNA sequence: TGTGCCAGCAGCTTAAATGCGGGACTAAATTCACCCCTCCACTTT.

The chain couples TRBV10-3 to TRBJ1-2; D is unclear. Germline V CDR1 and CDR2: ENHRY, SYGVKD. V dropped 4 bases and J dropped 0 bases, with 12 bases sitting between them. This CDR3 is built from 15 residues. The CDR3 nucleotides read TGTGCCATCAGTGGAAGGCCAAGGTCTAACTATGGCTACACCTTC. Protein product: CAISGRPRSNYGYTF.

This clonotype has more than one count but fewer than ten. The chain recombines TRBV28 with TRBJ1-4; 8 nucleotides agree with TRBD1. The junction had 6 bases not matched to a gene; V was cut back by 5 bases and J by 7 bases. The CDR3 runs 14 residues. Germline V gives CDR1 MDHEN, CDR2 SYDVKM. CDR3: CASSRQGSSEKLFF. CDR3 in DNA: TGTGCCAGCAGTCGACAGGGGTCCAGTGAAAAACTGTTTTTT.

This clonotype was found a few times. V gene TRBV6-1 combines with J gene TRBJ2-3; D is undetermined. V was pared by 4 bases and J by 2 bases, with 7 bases between. Germline CDR1 reads MNHNS; CDR2 reads SASEGT. The CDR3 runs to 13 residues. The CDR3 loop reads CASSGTPTDTQYF. CDR3 DNA: TGTGCCAGCAGTGGGACGCCCACAGATACGCAGTATTTT.

This chain uses TRBV7-9 with TRBJ2-7, with D perhaps matching TRBD1 (7 bases). The CDR3 has 13 amino acids. V was shortened by 5 bases and J by 5 bases, with 13 bases between the two germline ends. CDR1 is SEHNR and CDR2 is FQNEAQ in the germline V gene (reference sequence). The CDR3 loop is CASSVQGGHEQYF. CDR3 DNA: TGTGCCAGCAGCGTCCAGGGGGGCCACGAGCAGTACTTC.

The V call is TRBV12-3 or TRBV12-4, the J call TRBJ2-3; a possible D gene is TRBD1 (6 bases). V was shortened by 5 bases and J by 7 bases, with 16 bases between the two germline ends. The CDR3 spans 14 residues. The CDR3 reads CASSLGGSGNTQYF. The CDR3 DNA reads as TGTGCCAGCAGTCTAGGGGGTTCCGGTAATACGCAGTATTTT.

In this sample, this clonotype turned up a few times. The chain couples TRBV11-1 to TRBJ2-4; 8 nucleotides agree with TRBD2. This CDR3 spans 17 amino acids. Germline V gene sequence: CDR1 SGHAT, CDR2 FQDESV (reference sequence). V dropped 5 bases and J dropped 7; count of bases not matched to a gene: 16. The CDR3 bases are TGTGCCAGCAGCCCGATGAAGAGCGGGGGCCTCTGGAACATTCAGTACTTC. Amino acids: CASSPMKSGGLWNIQYF. Filled out from reference TRBV11-1 and TRBJ2-4, the complete variable domain reads EAEVAQSPRYKITEKSQAVAFWCDPISGHATLYWYRQILGQGPELLVQFQDESVVDDSQLPKDRFSAERLKGVDSTLKIQPAELGDSAMYLCASSPMKSGGLWNIQYFGAGTRLSVL.

The J gene is TRBJ2-1, the V gene TRBV6-2 or TRBV6-3, with 9 bases identical to TRBD2. V was clipped by 2 bases and J by 6 bases; unmatched bases: 5. CDR3 length: 15 amino acids. CDR1 is MNHEY and CDR2 is SVGEGT in the germline V gene. The CDR3 DNA is TGTGCCAGCAGTTACAGGGCGGGAGGGACCAATGAGCAGTTCTTC. Amino acid sequence: CASSYRAGGTNEQFF.

The table lists this clonotype with a count of one. The genes are TRBV29-1 and TRBJ2-5; 10 nucleotides line up with TRBD2. This CDR3 spans 12 amino acids. The V segment lost 6 bases and the J segment 5 bases; nucleotides outside the gene matches: 3. Germline V gives CDR1 SQVTM, CDR2 ANQGSEA. The CDR3 loop is CSVTSGDETQYF. Written as DNA, the CDR3 is TGCAGCGTCACTAGCGGGGATGAGACCCAGTACTTC.